This record looks at one T cell receptor beta chain sequence and its context. Its antigen remains unidentified. It has no much larger one-base neighbor in the sample; base qualities were not kept. These data come from a study of beta chain features in type 1 diabetes listed by TCRdb under 2018. Study-wide context: Mean age, gender distribution, total cell number and subset yield were not different between patients and healthy donors. A total of 85 million to 140 million sorted cells were examined across all samples, and a strong correlation was observed between cell number per subset and RNA yield. The study compared the TCRB repertoires of sorted circulating CD4+ T cell subsets in recently diagnosed type 1 diabetes patients with those in matched healthy donors. Regulatory and stem cell-like memory subsets were isolated from only 8 patients and 8 healthy donors, whereas naive and central memory subsets came from all 30 or so donors.

Study-level results and caveats: A moderate but significant shortening of TCRB CDR3 length was observed in type 1 diabetes patients in all four CD4+ subsets. At VDJ recombination sites, patients with type 1 diabetes made fewer insertions and deleted more nucleotides, a pattern implying thymic rearrangement abnormalities. PCR may preferentially amplify shorter templates, but because patient and control samples were amplified and corrected together, any resulting skew would affect both groups equally. Naive, central memory and regulatory TCRB repertoires appeared to be more alike among patients than among healthy donors. Because cDNA rather than genomic DNA was sequenced, highly expressing activated cells could have been over-represented, although no difference in activation and CD3 levels was found between groups. Because small numbers of individuals were included in the HLA sub-analyses, any influence of HLA type on TCRB rearrangement was left unresolved.

From each donor, a single peripheral blood sample of about 116 mL on average was drawn into heparinised tubes. A BD FACSAria II and a panel including CD45RO, CCR7, CD25, CD127, CD95 and CD27 were used to sort naive, central memory, regulatory and stem cell-like memory CD4+ T cells. All sorted populations exceeded 95% purity. PBMCs were separated immediately by Lymphoprep density gradient centrifugation and were stained directly, without being cultured. So that batch effects would be minimized, each experiment stained and sorted samples in pairs, pairing one healthy donor with one patient. The entire isolated RNA was reverse transcribed using the High Capacity cDNA Reverse Transcription Kit, and thus expressed TCRB transcripts were sequenced. Deep immunoSEQ sequencing was performed on naive, central memory and regulatory T cell samples, with an average of roughly 3.3 million total reads per sample. Sorted cells were lysed in RLT buffer, and RNA was extracted using DNase-treated RNeasy Micro or Mini kits according to cell number. Each cell subset was processed separately to prevent cross-contamination, with patient and healthy donor samples processed together. The immunoSEQ multiplex PCR was used to amplify TCRB sequences from cDNA, generating 87-bp fragments that spanned the CDR3 region. Sequencing of the amplicons was done on the Illumina HiSeq platform. The authors processed their data as follows. PCR bias was corrected computationally using synthetic template baselines, and reads within Hamming distance 2 were collapsed, with unmergeable singletons discarded. Reads were aligned to IMGT to assign V, D and J genes, CDR3 length, and insertions or deletions at six rearrangement sites. Clonotype counts were normalized to sorted cell number within each subset before computing true diversity and Gini coefficients with the tcR R package. The overlap coefficient, calculated on TCRB nucleotide sequences, was used to measure repertoire sharing. TCRdb carries this immuneACCESS record with in-frame sequences only. Its versions omit some clonotypes, under half of them owing to an unresolved V gene in the studies checked, with the rest unexplained. V and J calls and clone size follow that table, whereas D and trimming were derived from the DNA. The sample table lists tens of thousands of clones, around 45% of them with a count of one. The ten largest clones take up 1.4% to 1.5% of the sample.

CDR1 LNHNV and CDR2 YYDKDF are derived from the germline V gene (reference sequence). V was cut back by 5 bases and J by 3 bases, leaving a gap of 8 bases between them. The cysteine opens and the phenylalanine closes a CDR3 of 13 amino acids. Just CDR3 DNA is preserved here, 39 bases in frame from base 1. This sequence uses TRBV15 and TRBJ1-3, with the D segment identity uncertain. The sequenced sample was Tregs from blood. In the paper's terms, the cell subset or site label means: regulatory CD4+ T cells. This TCR came from a man aged 25-45 years with type 1 diabetes. The sequenced DNA is TGTGCCACCAGCGGTACATTTGGAAACACCATATATTTT. This is translated as CATSGTFGNTIYF.